This T cell receptor beta chain stems from a study of cytomegalovirus exposure and HLA in healthy donors. TCRdb's table, derived via immunoSEQ multiplex PCR, lists solely in-frame clones and lacks some. Among 55,000 to 85,000 clones listed, about 94% were seen once. Overall study findings and caveats: Researchers catalogued 160 or so TCR beta chains as cytomegalovirus-associated.

There are 16 residues in the CDR3. Unmatched junction bases numbered 6, after V lost 3 bases and J lost 2 bases. Germline V gene lookup returns CDR1 LGHNA and CDR2 YNFKEQ. Details on this clone: The antigen remains unidentified.

The chain uses TRBV4-2 and TRBJ2-3; 9 positions agree with TRBD1. This clonotype was obtained from a young woman in good health and CMV-seronegative. Specimen: PBMCs. The CDR3 protein is CASSHKQGAHTDTQYF. The CDR3 bases are TGTGCCAGCAGCCACAAACAGGGGGCCCACACAGATACGCAGTATTTT.